These 3 T cell receptor beta chains were sequenced from one sample in a study of cytomegalovirus exposure and HLA in healthy donors. The primer mix had 60 Vbeta and 13 Jbeta primers. The repertoire was sequenced with immunoSEQ multiplex PCR; TCRdb's copy has only in-frame clones and lacks some. The table lists 110,000 to 150,000 clones, about 75% of them singletons. Source material: PBMCs. All receptors come from a man between 18 and 35 years old in good health and CMV-seronegative.

The chain joins TRBV9 to TRBJ2-7; tentative D call: TRBD2 (6 bases). V was pared by 0 bases and J by 0 bases, with 13 bases between. Germline V lookup: CDR1 SGDLS, CDR2 YYNGEE. CDR3 length: 16 residues. The CDR3 sequence: CASSVGGTTISYEQYF. The CDR3, as DNA: TGTGCCAGCAGCGTAGGCGGGACCACGATCTCCTACGAGCAGTACTTC.

This clone was seen only once. V gene TRBV30 combines with J gene TRBJ1-2; D gene uncertain. The germline V gene has CDR1 GTSNPN and CDR2 SVGIG (reference sequence). The CDR3 has 13 residues. V dropped 2 bases and J dropped 1 base, with 8 bases sitting between them. The CDR3 reads CAWSSGLNYGYTF. DNA for the CDR3: TGTGCCTGGAGTTCTGGGCTTAACTATGGCTACACCTTC.

The genes are TRBV7-9 and TRBJ1-1, with a possible D match to TRBD1 (6 bases). CDR3 length: 15 amino acids. CDR1 and CDR2 (germline): SEHNR, FQNEAQ (reference sequence). V lost 0 bases to trimming and J lost 1 base, with 9 bases between them. The CDR3 coding sequence is TGTGCCAGCAGCTTAGCGGGGGCCCGGAACACTGAAGCTTTCTTT. Translation: CASSLAGARNTEAFF.